The 31 T cell receptor beta chains reported below all come from one sample, sequenced in a study of persistence of HIV-infected CD4 T cells. Lysates of CMV-infected fibroblasts at approximately 9.4 ug/mL stimulated these cells. Memory cells lacking CD40L and CD69 with high CD45RO were sorted. Antigens of these TCRs are unknown. Sequencing used immunoSEQ version 4 in survey mode. Profiling relied on immunoSEQ multiplex PCR, and the TCRdb table lists in-frame clones only, not all of them. The repertoire holds 25,000 to 35,000 clones, with more than 75% as singletons. Material: CD4+ T cells sorted from PBMCs after approximately 19-hour stimulation, obtained from a patient who received antiretroviral therapy. These receptors all stem from an adult woman with HIV who was CMV-seropositive.

In its sample, this clone was seen once. V gene TRBV7-9 combines with J gene TRBJ1-4; D gene uncertain. In germline, CDR1 is SEHNR, CDR2 FQNEAQ (reference sequence). The CDR3 sequence is 15 residues long. V was clipped by 5 bases and J by 0 bases, with 10 bases between them. The CDR3 region is CASSPGDATNEKLFF. The CDR3 nucleotides read TGTGCCAGCAGCCCCGGTGATGCAACTAATGAAAAACTGTTTTTT.

The rearrangement links TRBV6-4 to TRBJ1-1; D might be TRBD1 (6 bases). CDR3 length: 15 amino acids. V was trimmed by 6 bases and J by 4 bases, leaving 18 bases between them. The germline V gene encodes CDR1 MRHNA and CDR2 SNTAGT. CDR3 protein: CASRPGGASGTEAFF. The CDR3 DNA is TGTGCCAGCAGGCCCGGGGGGGCGAGTGGCACTGAAGCTTTCTTT.

The CDR3 DNA follows: TGTGCCAGCAGTACCGGGGGGCGACGGGGCACCGGGGAGCTGTTTTTT. This encodes CASSTGGRRGTGELFF. This chain uses TRBV3-1 (or the pseudogene TRBV3-2) with TRBJ2-2; D might be TRBD2 (7 bases). This CDR3 spans 16 amino acids. Between the trimmed V and J ends, which lost 6 bases and 4 bases, there was a span of 18 bases. Germline loops: CDR1 LGHDT, CDR2 YNNKEL (reference sequence).

The chain employs TRBV24-1 and TRBJ2-3; TRBD1 matches 12 bases. V lost 3 bases, J lost 8 bases, and 14 bases stayed unmatched. Germline CDR1 KGHDR, CDR2 SFDVKD. The CDR3 is 18 amino acids. CDR3 sequence: CATSDPNPGQGAGGTQYF. CDR3 DNA sequence: TGTGCCACCAGTGATCCTAATCCGGGACAGGGGGCTGGGGGTACGCAGTATTTT.

This chain connects TRBV5-1 to TRBJ1-1; D might be TRBD1 (5 bases). Per the germline V gene, CDR1 is SGHRS and CDR2 is YFSETQ. The CDR3 has 15 amino acids. V was pared by 4 bases and J by 1 base, with 14 bases between. This chain's CDR3 is CASSRARGRNTEAFF. The CDR3 region has the DNA TGCGCCAGCAGCCGTGCGCGGGGCCGGAACACTGAAGCTTTCTTT.

The chain couples TRBV7-3 to TRBJ2-3; D gene unclear. This CDR3 spans 14 amino acids. Germline CDR1 SGHTA, CDR2 FQGTGA. Trimming left V 3 bases short and J 0 bases short, with 7 bases between. CDR3 sequence (DNA): TGTGCCAGCAGCTTTTCCCACAGCACAGATACGCAGTATTTT. It encodes CASSFSHSTDTQYF.

This clone was seen a few times. J is TRBJ1-3 and V is TRBV7-8, with 7 bases fitting TRBD1. The CDR3 length is 16 residues. In germline, CDR1 is SGHVS, CDR2 FQNEAQ. V was clipped by 7 bases and J by 0 bases; unmatched bases: 9. In DNA, the CDR3 is TGTGCCAGCACCAGGACAGGCACAAGCTCTGGAAACACCATATATTTT. Translated, it gives CASTRTGTSSGNTIYF.

The chain joins TRBV6-5 to TRBJ2-1; D is possibly TRBD1 (5 bases). Between the trimmed V and J ends, which lost 4 bases and 14 bases, there was a span of 18 bases. The CDR3 totals 13 residues. CDR1 and CDR2 (germline): MNHEY, SVGAGI. The CDR3 is CASSSPPRTREFF. Written as DNA, the CDR3 is TGTGCCAGCAGTTCCCCGCCCCGGACAAGGGAGTTCTTC.

Here the CDR3 DNA reads TGTGCCAGCAGTTACGCGTCAGGTGCAACTAATGAAAAACTGTTTTTT. Translation gives CASSYASGATNEKLFF. The V call is TRBV6-5, the J call TRBJ1-4; D is ambiguous. There are 16 residues in the CDR3. The germline V and J ends were trimmed by 2 bases and 0 bases, with 10 bases remaining between them. Germline V gene data show CDR1 as MNHEY and CDR2 as SVGAGI.

The CDR3 loop reads CASSLEAGGNGYTF. The CDR3 DNA is TGCGCCAGCAGCTTGGAGGCAGGGGGGAATGGCTACACCTTC. The chain has TRBV5-1 and TRBJ1-2; 7 bases match TRBD1. Trimming cost V 0 bases and J 6 bases; bases outside gene matches: 5. The CDR3 runs to 14 residues. Germline V gene lookup returns CDR1 SGHRS and CDR2 YFSETQ.

A few counts support this clone. The chain links TRBV5-1 to TRBJ2-5, with 7 bases matching TRBD1. This CDR3 comprises 15 residues. Per the germline V gene, CDR1 is SGHRS and CDR2 is YFSETQ. The junction had 10 bases not matched to a gene; V was cut back by 4 bases and J by 4 bases. CDR3 sequence: CASSRQGMGSETQYF. CDR3 DNA: TGCGCCAGCAGCAGACAGGGAATGGGGTCAGAGACCCAGTACTTC.

The V gene is TRBV6-6, the J gene TRBJ1-1, with D possibly matching TRBD1 (5 bases). With 2 bases removed from V and 5 bases from J, the gap between germline ends came to 6 bases. The CDR3 consists of 12 residues. Germline V gene sequence: CDR1 MNHNY, CDR2 SVGAGI (reference sequence). In DNA, the CDR3 is TGTGCCAGCAGTTACCGACAGACTGAAGCTTTCTTT. As protein: CASSYRQTEAFF.

The V gene is TRBV13, the J gene TRBJ2-3; D is possibly TRBD1 (6 bases). The V and J ends lost 6 bases and 2 bases respectively, with 15 bases between them. This CDR3 spans 15 amino acids. CDR1 is PRHDT, CDR2 FYEKMQ, per germline (reference sequence). CDR3 amino acids: CASRLKGEPTDTQYF. CDR3 bases: TGTGCCAGCAGACTAAAGGGGGAACCCACAGATACGCAGTATTTT.

The rearrangement uses TRBV11-1 and TRBJ2-7; 10 bases align to TRBD1. CDR3 length: 14 amino acids. Trimming took 4 bases from V and 1 from J; bases not matched to a gene: 1. The germline CDR1 and CDR2 sequences are SGHAT and FQDESV (reference sequence). CDR3 protein: CASSSGQGSYEQYF. The DNA for the CDR3 is TGTGCCAGCAGCTCGGGACAGGGGTCCTACGAGCAGTACTTC.

The rearrangement joins TRBV6-5 to TRBJ2-2; D unresolved. V gave up 7 bases and J gave up 1 base, with 10 bases separating them. Per the germline V gene, CDR1 is MNHEY and CDR2 is SVGAGI. The CDR3 is 14 amino acids. The CDR3 here is CASTTGRNTGELFF. DNA for the CDR3: TGTGCCAGCACTACCGGACGGAACACCGGGGAGCTGTTTTTT.

By its share, this clone is medium-sized (0.01 to 0.1%). Other DNA sequences within the sample encode an identical CDR3. This chain uses TRBV2 with TRBJ1-2; 7 bases agree with TRBD1. V gave up 4 bases and J gave up 4 bases; unmatched junction bases: 3. Germline CDR1 is SNHLY and CDR2 is FYNNEI. The CDR3 extends over 13 amino acids. CDR3 in DNA: TGTGCCAGCAGTGTAGGGACAGCCTATGGCTACACCTTC. It encodes CASSVGTAYGYTF.

V is TRBV7-6 and J is TRBJ1-3, with 7 bases that match TRBD1. V trimming: 1 base; J trimming: 1 base; junction bases outside the gene matches: 7. Germline CDR1 reads SGHVS; CDR2 reads FNYEAQ. The CDR3 contains 17 residues. CDR3 DNA sequence: TGTGCCAGCAGCTTAGGTGACAGGGAGGTTTCTGGAAACACCATATATTTT. Protein sequence: CASSLGDREVSGNTIYF.

The rearrangement joins TRBV18 to TRBJ1-6; 11 bases map to TRBD1. Losses at the gene ends were 5 bases for V and 10 bases for J; bases not matched to a gene: 4. The CDR3 runs to 14 residues. Germline V gene data show CDR1 as KGHSH and CDR2 as LQKENI. CDR3 residues: CASSAGTGGSPLHF. The CDR3 bases are TGTGCCAGCTCAGCCGGGACAGGGGGATCACCCCTCCACTTT.

This clone was picked up one time. The chain uses TRBV30 and TRBJ1-2; D gene unclear. V was shortened by 7 bases and J by 3 bases, with 9 bases between the two germline ends. Germline CDR1 reads GTSNPN; CDR2 reads SVGIG (reference sequence). CDR3 length: 11 residues. In DNA, the CDR3 is TGTGCCTTCGACCGAGACTATGGCTACACCTTC. Translation gives CAFDRDYGYTF.

The chain links TRBV6-5 to TRBJ1-2, with D possibly TRBD1 on 5 matching bases. In germline, CDR1 is MNHEY, CDR2 SVGAGI. The CDR3 has 13 residues. Trimming stripped 4 bases from V and 6 bases from J, with 12 bases between. The chain's CDR3 is CASSWEGNDGYTF. Here the CDR3 DNA reads TGTGCCAGCAGTTGGGAGGGGAATGATGGCTACACCTTC.

This rearrangement joins TRBV29-1 to TRBJ2-7, with a weak D call TRBD1 (6 bases). Germline-derived CDR1 and CDR2 are SQVTM and ANQGSEA. Trimming stripped 6 bases from V and 5 bases from J, with 14 bases between. The CDR3 is 12 residues long. CDR3 sequence: CSVWTVRNEQYV. CDR3 nucleotides: TGCAGCGTATGGACAGTTAGAAACGAGCAGTACGTC.

In this sample, this clone turned up once. The chain joins TRBV13 to TRBJ2-3; 13 nucleotides match TRBD2. V shed 7 bases and J 7 bases; nucleotides not matched to a gene: 14. Germline V gene data show CDR1 as PRHDT and CDR2 as FYEKMQ (reference sequence). CDR3 length equals 17 residues. The CDR3, as DNA: TGTGCCAGCAACCTAGCAACGGGACTAGCGGGAAAGAATACGCAGTATTTT. Its protein is CASNLATGLAGKNTQYF.

The gene calls are TRBV6-6 and TRBJ2-1, with D maybe TRBD1 (6 bases). The germline CDR1 and CDR2 sequences are MNHNY and SVGAGI (reference sequence). V was pared by 5 bases and J by 9 bases, with 11 bases between. The length of the CDR3 is 12 residues. The DNA for the CDR3 is TGTGCCAGCAGTATGGGGGCTGGTGAGCAGTTCTTC. Residues: CASSMGAGEQFF.

This rearrangement joins TRBV5-1 to TRBJ2-1, with D perhaps TRBD1 (6 bases). Per germline, CDR1 SGHRS and CDR2 YFSETQ. With 3 bases removed from V and 3 bases from J, the gap between germline ends came to 16 bases. CDR3 length: 16 amino acids. This CDR3 is CASSSPRGQNYNEQFF. CDR3 DNA: TGCGCCAGCAGCTCCCCTCGGGGACAAAACTACAATGAGCAGTTCTTC.

The CDR3 loop reads CASSSPLKNTQYF. The CDR3, as DNA: TGTGCCAGCAGTTCCCCACTGAAAAATACGCAGTATTTT. V and J are TRBV12-3 or TRBV12-4 and TRBJ2-3; D uncertain. Trimming removed 4 bases from V and 7 bases from J, with 12 bases in between. The CDR3 loop spans 13 amino acids.

The chain joins TRBV7-6 to TRBJ1-4; 8 nucleotides match TRBD1. The trim removed 4 bases at V and 7 bases at J, leaving 8 bases unmatched. Germline V gene data show CDR1 as SGHVS and CDR2 as FNYEAQ. This CDR3 region has 15 residues. The CDR3 bases are TGTGCCAGCAGCTCTTTGACAGGGGTGGGTGAAAAACTGTTTTTT. Its translation is CASSSLTGVGEKLFF.

The chain couples TRBV6-5 to TRBJ2-2; 7 nucleotides agree with TRBD1. Germline assignment: CDR1 MNHEY and CDR2 SVGAGI. The CDR3 totals 16 residues. V was clipped by 0 bases and J by 2 bases; unmatched bases: 3. The CDR3 DNA is TGTGCCAGCAGTTACTCTAGACAGGGAAACACCGGGGAGCTGTTTTTT. This codes for CASSYSRQGNTGELFF.

The rearrangement joins TRBV19 to TRBJ1-2, with 8 bases lining up with TRBD1. The germline V gene encodes CDR1 LNHDA and CDR2 SQIVND (reference sequence). Losses at the gene ends were 8 bases for V and 11 bases for J; bases not matched to a gene: 13. This CDR3 contains 13 residues. This CDR3 is CASGLVMDREYTF. CDR3 nucleotides: TGTGCCAGTGGACTCGTTATGGACAGGGAGTACACCTTC. Full variable domain (rest looked up from reference TRBV19 and TRBJ1-2): DGGITQSPKYLFRKEGQNVTLSCEQNLNHDAMYWYRQDPGQGLRLIYYSQIVNDFQKGDIAEGYSVSREKKESFPLTVTSAQKNPTAFYLCASGLVMDREYTFGSGTRLTVV.

The V gene is TRBV3-1 (or the pseudogene TRBV3-2), the J gene TRBJ2-1; no definite D call. CDR3 length: 11 residues. CDR1 and CDR2 from the germline V gene are LGHDT and YNNKEL (reference sequence). Trimming removed 4 bases at V and 8 bases at J, with 6 bases between. CDR3 nucleotides: TGTGCCAGCAGCCGAAACGATGAGCAGTTCTTC. It specifies CASSRNDEQFF.

V usage is TRBV30 and J usage is TRBJ1-4; no clear D gene. This CDR3 is built from 11 residues. The ends were cut back, 0 bases at V and 6 bases at J, with 2 bases in the middle. Germline loops: CDR1 GTSNPN, CDR2 SVGIG (reference sequence). The CDR3 protein is CAWSVDEKLFF. The CDR3 region has the DNA TGTGCCTGGAGTGTCGATGAAAAACTGTTTTTT.

J is TRBJ1-6 and V is TRBV27; 7 bases are shared with TRBD1. Germline CDR1 MNHEY, CDR2 SMNVEV (reference sequence). The CDR3 length is 12 residues. V lost 3 bases and J lost 14; bases outside the gene matches: 4. In nucleotides, the CDR3 is TGTGCCAGCAGTTTGGGTGACAGGGCCCTCCACTTT. Its protein is CASSLGDRALHF.